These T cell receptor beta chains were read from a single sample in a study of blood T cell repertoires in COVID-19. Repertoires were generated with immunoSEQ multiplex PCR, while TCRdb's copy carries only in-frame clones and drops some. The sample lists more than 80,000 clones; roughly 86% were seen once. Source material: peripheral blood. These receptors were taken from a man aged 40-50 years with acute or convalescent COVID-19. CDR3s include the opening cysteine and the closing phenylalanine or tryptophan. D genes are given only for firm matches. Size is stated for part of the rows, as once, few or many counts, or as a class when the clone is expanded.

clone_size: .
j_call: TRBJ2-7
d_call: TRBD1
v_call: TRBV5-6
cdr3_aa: CASSWTGVHEQYF
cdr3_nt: TGTGCCAGCAGCTGGACAGGGGTCCACGAGCAGTACTTC

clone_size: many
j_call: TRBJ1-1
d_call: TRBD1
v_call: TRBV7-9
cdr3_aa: CASSLGQGATEAFF
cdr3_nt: TGTGCCAGCAGCTTAGGACAGGGGGCGACTGAAGCTTTCTTT

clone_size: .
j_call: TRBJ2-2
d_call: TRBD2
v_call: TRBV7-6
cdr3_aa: CASSTTSGAFSGELFF
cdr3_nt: TGTGCCAGCAGCACGACTAGCGGGGCTTTCTCCGGGGAGCTGTTTTTT

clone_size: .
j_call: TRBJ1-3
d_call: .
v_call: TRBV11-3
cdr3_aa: CASSFKSGEGNTIYF
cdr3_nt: TGTGCCAGCAGCTTTAAGTCCGGGGAAGGAAACACCATATATTTT

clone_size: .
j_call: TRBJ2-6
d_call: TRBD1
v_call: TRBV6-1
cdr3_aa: CASSEATGGSGANVLTF
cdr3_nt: TGTGCCAGCAGTGAAGCAACAGGGGGCTCTGGGGCCAACGTCCTGACTTTC

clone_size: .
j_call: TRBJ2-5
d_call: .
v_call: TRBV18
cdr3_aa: CASSPWGQIAETQYF
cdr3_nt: TGTGCCAGCTCACCGTGGGGACAAATCGCAGAGACCCAGTACTTC

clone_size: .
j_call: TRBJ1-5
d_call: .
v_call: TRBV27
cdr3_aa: CASSLVQSLQPQHF
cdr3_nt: TGTGCCAGCAGTTTAGTCCAGTCTCTTCAGCCCCAGCATTTT

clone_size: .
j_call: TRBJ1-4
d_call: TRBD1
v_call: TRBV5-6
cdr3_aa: CASSHRDSVEKLFF
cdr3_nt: TGTGCCAGCAGCCATCGGGACAGCGTCGAAAAACTGTTTTTT

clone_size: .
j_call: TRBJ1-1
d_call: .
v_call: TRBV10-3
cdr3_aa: CAIRGGYTNTEAFF
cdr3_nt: TGTGCCATCAGGGGGGGGTATACGAACACTGAAGCTTTCTTT

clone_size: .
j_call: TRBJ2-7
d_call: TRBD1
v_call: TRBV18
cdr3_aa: CASSPTGGFLPYEQYF
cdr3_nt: TGTGCCAGCTCACCCACAGGGGGCTTTCTCCCCTACGAGCAGTACTTC

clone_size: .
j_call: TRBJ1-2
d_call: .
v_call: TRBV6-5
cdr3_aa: CASIRGLNYGYTF
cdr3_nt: TGTGCCAGCATTCGGGGGTTGAACTATGGCTACACCTTC

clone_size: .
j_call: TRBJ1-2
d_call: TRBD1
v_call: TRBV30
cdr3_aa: CAWSRQGLNYGYTF
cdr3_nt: TGTGCCTGGAGCCGACAGGGTTTGAACTATGGCTACACCTTC

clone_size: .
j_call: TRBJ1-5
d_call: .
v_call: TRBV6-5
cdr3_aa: CASSSGTGPNQPQHF
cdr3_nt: TGTGCCAGCAGTTCCGGTACAGGGCCTAATCAGCCCCAGCATTTT

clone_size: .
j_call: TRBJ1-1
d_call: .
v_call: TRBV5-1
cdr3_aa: CASSQQGSGNTEAFF
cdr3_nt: TGCGCCAGCAGCCAACAGGGATCGGGAAACACTGAAGCTTTCTTT

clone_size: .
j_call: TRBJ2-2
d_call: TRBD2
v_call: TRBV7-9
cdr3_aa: CASSLELTGTSTGELFF
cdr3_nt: TGTGCCAGCAGCTTAGAACTTACTGGGACTAGTACCGGGGAGCTGTTTTTT

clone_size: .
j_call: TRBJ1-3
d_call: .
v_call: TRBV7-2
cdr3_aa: CASSLALTGNTIYF
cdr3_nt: TGTGCCAGCAGCTTAGCGCTAACTGGAAACACCATATATTTT

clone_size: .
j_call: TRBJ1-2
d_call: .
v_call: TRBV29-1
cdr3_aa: CSVDSRDYGYTF
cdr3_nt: TGCAGCGTTGACTCGCGGGACTATGGCTACACCTTC

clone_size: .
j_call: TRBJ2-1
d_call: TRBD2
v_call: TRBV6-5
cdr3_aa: CASKASGRSNEQFF
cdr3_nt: TGTGCCAGCAAGGCTAGCGGGAGGTCGAATGAGCAGTTCTTC

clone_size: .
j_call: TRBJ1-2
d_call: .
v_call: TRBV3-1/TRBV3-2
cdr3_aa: CASSQRQGNYGYTF
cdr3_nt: TGTGCCAGCAGCCAAAGGCAGGGCAACTATGGCTACACCTTC

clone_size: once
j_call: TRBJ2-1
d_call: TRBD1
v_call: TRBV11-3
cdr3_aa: CASSPRDSHEQFF
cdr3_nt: TGTGCCAGCAGCCCCCGGGACAGCCATGAGCAGTTCTTC

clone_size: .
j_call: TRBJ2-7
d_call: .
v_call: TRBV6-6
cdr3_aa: CASSAVRDYEQYF
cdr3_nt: TGTGCCAGCAGTGCCGTCCGGGACTACGAGCAGTACTTC

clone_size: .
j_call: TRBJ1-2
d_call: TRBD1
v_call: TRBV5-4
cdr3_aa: CASSPGGQGSYGYTF
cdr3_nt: TGTGCCAGCAGCCCGGGGGGACAGGGGAGCTATGGCTACACCTTC

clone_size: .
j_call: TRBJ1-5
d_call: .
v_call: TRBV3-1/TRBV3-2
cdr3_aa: CASSQTWTVNQPQHF
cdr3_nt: TGTGCCAGCAGCCAAACCTGGACAGTCAATCAGCCCCAGCATTTT

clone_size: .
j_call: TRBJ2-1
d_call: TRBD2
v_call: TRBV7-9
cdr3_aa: CASSSLAEIGYNEQFF
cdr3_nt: TGTGCCAGCAGCTCCCTAGCGGAAATAGGCTACAATGAGCAGTTCTTC

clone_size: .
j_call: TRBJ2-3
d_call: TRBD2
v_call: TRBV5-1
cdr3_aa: CASSGGVSRHTDTQYF
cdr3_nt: TGCGCCAGCAGCGGGGGGGTCTCCAGACACACAGATACGCAGTATTTT

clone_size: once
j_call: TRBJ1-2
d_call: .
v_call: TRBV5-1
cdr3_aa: CASRDSYGYTF
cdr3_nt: TGCGCCAGCAGAGACAGCTATGGCTACACCTTC

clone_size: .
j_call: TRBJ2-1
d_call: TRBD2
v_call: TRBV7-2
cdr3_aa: CASSLQASGMGNEQFF
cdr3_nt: TGTGCCAGCAGCTTACAGGCTAGCGGGATGGGGAATGAGCAGTTCTTC

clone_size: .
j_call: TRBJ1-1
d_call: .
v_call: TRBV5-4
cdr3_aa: CASTPREGLNTEAFF
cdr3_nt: TGTGCCAGCACCCCCCGGGAGGGACTGAACACTGAAGCTTTCTTT

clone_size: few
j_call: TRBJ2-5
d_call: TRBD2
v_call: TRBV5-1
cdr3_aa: CASSLERLLGGGASETQYF
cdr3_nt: TGCGCCAGCAGCTTAGAACGACTCCTTGGCGGGGGGGCCTCAGAGACCCAGTACTTC

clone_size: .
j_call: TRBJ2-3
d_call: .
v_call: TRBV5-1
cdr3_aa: CASSEDHPGLTDTQYF
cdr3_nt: TGCGCCAGCAGCGAGGACCATCCCGGACTCACAGATACGCAGTATTTT

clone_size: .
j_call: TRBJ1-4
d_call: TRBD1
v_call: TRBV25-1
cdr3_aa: CASSGSRQGTNEKLFF
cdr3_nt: TGTGCCAGCAGTGGATCCAGACAGGGAACTAATGAAAAACTGTTTTTT

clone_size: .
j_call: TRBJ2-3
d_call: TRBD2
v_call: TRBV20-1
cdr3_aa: CSASGSGGDTDTQYF
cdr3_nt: TGCAGTGCTAGTGGATCGGGGGGAGACACAGATACGCAGTATTTT

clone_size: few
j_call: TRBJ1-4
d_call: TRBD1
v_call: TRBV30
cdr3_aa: CAWSLRTGAVGEKLFF
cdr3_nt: TGTGCCTGGAGTTTGAGGACAGGGGCGGTAGGTGAAAAACTGTTTTTT

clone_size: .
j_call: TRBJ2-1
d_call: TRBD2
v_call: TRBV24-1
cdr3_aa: CATSDFSLAGYNEQFF
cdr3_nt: TGTGCCACCAGTGATTTCTCCCTAGCGGGCTACAATGAGCAGTTCTTC

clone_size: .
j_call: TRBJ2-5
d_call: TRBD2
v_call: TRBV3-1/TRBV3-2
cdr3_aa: CASSQDGRARGETQYF
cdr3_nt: TGTGCCAGCAGCCAAGACGGGAGGGCTCGGGGGGAGACCCAGTACTTC

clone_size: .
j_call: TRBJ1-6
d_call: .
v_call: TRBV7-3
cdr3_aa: CASSFKLGLDRYSPLHF
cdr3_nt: TGTGCCAGCAGCTTTAAACTGGGACTCGATCGTTATTCACCCCTCCACTTT

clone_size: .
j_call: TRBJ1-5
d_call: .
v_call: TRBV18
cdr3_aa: CASSPYSNQPQHF
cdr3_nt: TGTGCCAGCTCACCATATAGCAATCAGCCCCAGCATTTT

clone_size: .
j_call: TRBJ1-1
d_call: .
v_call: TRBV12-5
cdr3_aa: CASGLLKGQGTEAFF
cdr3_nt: TGTGCTAGTGGTTTGTTGAAGGGGCAGGGCACTGAAGCTTTCTTT

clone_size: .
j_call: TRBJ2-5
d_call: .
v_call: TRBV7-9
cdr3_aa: CASSQTSQETQYF
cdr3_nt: TGTGCCAGCAGCCAGACTAGTCAAGAGACCCAGTACTTC

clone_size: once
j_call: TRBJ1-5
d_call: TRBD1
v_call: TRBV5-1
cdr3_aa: CASSWTGASNQPQHF
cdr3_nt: TGCGCCAGCAGCTGGACAGGGGCTAGCAATCAGCCCCAGCATTTT

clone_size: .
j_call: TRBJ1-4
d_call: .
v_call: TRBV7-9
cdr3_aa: CASSLAGATNEKLFF
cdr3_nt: TGTGCCAGCAGCTTAGCTGGGGCGACTAATGAAAAACTGTTTTTT

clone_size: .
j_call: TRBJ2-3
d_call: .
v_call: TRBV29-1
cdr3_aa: CSVVVLTQYF
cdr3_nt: TGCAGCGTTGTGGTACTTACGCAGTATTTT

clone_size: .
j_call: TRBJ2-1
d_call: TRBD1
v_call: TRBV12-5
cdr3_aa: CASGPGTGGYNEQFF
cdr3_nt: TGTGCTAGTGGTCCGGGGACAGGGGGATACAATGAGCAGTTCTTC

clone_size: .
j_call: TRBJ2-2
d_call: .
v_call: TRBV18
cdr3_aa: CASSPGQGGSGELFF
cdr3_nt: TGTGCCAGCTCACCGGGACAAGGCGGGTCCGGGGAGCTGTTTTTT

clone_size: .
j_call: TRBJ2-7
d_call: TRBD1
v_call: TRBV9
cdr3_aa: CASSQGAGEVGNEQYF
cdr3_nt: TGTGCCAGCAGCCAGGGGGCAGGGGAAGTTGGAAACGAGCAGTACTTC

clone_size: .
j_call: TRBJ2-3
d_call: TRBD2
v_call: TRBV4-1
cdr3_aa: CASSHGLAGQSTDTQYF
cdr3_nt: TGCGCCAGCAGCCATGGACTAGCGGGACAAAGCACAGATACGCAGTATTTT

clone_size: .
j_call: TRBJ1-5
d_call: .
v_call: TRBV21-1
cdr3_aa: CASSKLGQARGQPQHF
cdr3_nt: TGTGCCAGCAGCAAATTGGGACAGGCCCGGGGTCAGCCCCAGCATTTT

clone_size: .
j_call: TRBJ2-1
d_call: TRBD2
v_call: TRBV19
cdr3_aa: CASSIGGLAGEVDEQFF
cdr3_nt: TGTGCCAGTAGTATAGGTGGACTAGCGGGAGAGGTCGATGAGCAGTTCTTC

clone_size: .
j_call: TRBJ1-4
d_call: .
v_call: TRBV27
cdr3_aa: CASRSAGLNEKLFF
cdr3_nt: TGTGCCAGCAGGTCCGCAGGGCTCAATGAAAAACTGTTTTTT

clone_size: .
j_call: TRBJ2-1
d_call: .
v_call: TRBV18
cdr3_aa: CASSPGTLRSSYNEQFF
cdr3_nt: TGTGCCAGCTCACCCGGGACTTTGCGCAGCTCCTACAATGAGCAGTTCTTC